This T cell receptor (beta chain) was recovered during a study of cytomegalovirus exposure and HLA in healthy donors. Regarding the study as a whole: Another analysis was done later, and it associated more than 15,000 TCR beta sequences with HLA alleles at 0.05 false discovery rate. Some V segments, TRBV6-2 and TRBV6-3 among them, were indistinguishable and were therefore excluded. Reportedly, diagnosis of cytomegalovirus status by the classifier showed high specificity and sensitivity. Available immune exposure information covered CMV serostatus only.

PCR primers comprised 60 Vbeta and 13 Jbeta primers. Assay: immunoSEQ multiplex PCR; the TCRdb copy retains only in-frame clones and omits some. This table holds over 90,000 clones, around 66% found once. Per germline, CDR1 SGHNT and CDR2 YYREEE (reference sequence). The V gene lost 0 bases and the J gene lost 7 bases, with 11 bases spanning the gap. This CDR3 contains 13 residues. About this clone: Its antigen is not identified.

Input material: PBMCs. The J gene is TRBJ2-7, the V gene TRBV5-4; D may be TRBD2 (5 bases). The TCR was taken from a woman in her 50s in good health and CMV-seronegative. CDR3 sequence reads: CASSLAAGMEQYF. In nucleotides, the CDR3 is TGTGCCAGCAGCTTGGCCGCGGGTATGGAGCAGTACTTC. The full variable domain, its missing parts supplied by reference TRBV5-4 and TRBJ2-7, is ETGVTQSPTHLIKTRGQQVTLRCSSQSGHNTVSWYQQALGQGPQFIFQYYREEENGRGNFPPRFSGLQFPNYSSELNVNALELDDSALYLCASSLAAGMEQYFGPGTRLTVT.